This T cell receptor (beta chain) is from a study of T cell changes during pregnancy in multiple sclerosis. This clone was seen a single time. The data were produced by immunoSEQ multiplex PCR, yet TCRdb's version contains in-frame clones alone and is incomplete. The sample consists of more than 45,000 clones, over 90% of them appearing once. The receptor's source is a female donor with multiple sclerosis, enrolled in a pregnancy study. The starting material was CD4+ T cells from peripheral blood mononuclear cells, obtained in the second trimester of pregnancy.

CDR3 loop: CASSVTDRGPIYF. Written as DNA, the CDR3 is TGTGCCAGCAGTGTTACGGACAGGGGTCCCATATATTTT. The chain joins TRBV6-1 to TRBJ1-3, with 9 bases fitting TRBD1. The CDR3 spans 13 residues. The V and J ends lost 4 bases and 11 bases, in that order; junction bases with no gene match: 6. CDR1 is MNHNS, CDR2 SASEGT, per germline.